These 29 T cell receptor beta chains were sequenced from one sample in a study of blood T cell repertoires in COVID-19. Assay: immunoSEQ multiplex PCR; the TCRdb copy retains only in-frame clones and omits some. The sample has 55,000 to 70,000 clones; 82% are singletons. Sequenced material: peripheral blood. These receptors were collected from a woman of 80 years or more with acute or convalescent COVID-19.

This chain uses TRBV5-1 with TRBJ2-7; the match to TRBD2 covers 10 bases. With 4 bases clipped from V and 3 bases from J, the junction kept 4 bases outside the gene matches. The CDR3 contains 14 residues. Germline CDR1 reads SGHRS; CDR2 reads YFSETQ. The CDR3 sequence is CASSRASGGYEQYF. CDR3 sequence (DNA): TGCGCCAGCAGCCGGGCTAGCGGGGGCTACGAGCAGTACTTC.

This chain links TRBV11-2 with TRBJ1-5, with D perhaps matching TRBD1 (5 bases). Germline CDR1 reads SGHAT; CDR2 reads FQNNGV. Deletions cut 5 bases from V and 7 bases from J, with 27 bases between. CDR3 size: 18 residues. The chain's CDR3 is CASSPGGVGFEVVQPQHF. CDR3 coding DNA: TGTGCCAGCAGCCCCGGAGGGGTGGGATTCGAGGTCGTGCAGCCCCAGCATTTT.

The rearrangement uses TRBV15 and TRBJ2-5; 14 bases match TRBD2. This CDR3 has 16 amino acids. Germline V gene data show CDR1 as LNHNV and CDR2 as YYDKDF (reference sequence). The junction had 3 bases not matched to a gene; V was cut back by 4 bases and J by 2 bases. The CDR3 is CATSTGTSGGQETQYF. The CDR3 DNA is TGTGCCACCAGCACCGGGACTAGCGGGGGACAAGAGACCCAGTACTTC.

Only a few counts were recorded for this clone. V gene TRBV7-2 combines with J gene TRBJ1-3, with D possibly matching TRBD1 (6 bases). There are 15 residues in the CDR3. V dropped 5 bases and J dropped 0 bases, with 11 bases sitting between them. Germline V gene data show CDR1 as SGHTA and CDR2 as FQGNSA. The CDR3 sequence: CASSPMDSSGNTIYF. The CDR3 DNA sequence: TGTGCCAGCAGCCCGATGGACAGCTCTGGAAACACCATATATTTT.

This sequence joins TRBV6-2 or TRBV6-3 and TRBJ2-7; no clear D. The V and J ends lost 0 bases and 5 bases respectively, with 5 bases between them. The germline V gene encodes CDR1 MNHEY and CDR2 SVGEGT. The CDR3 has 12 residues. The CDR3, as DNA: TGTGCCAGCAGTTACTCCCGGGACGAGCAGTACTTC. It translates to CASSYSRDEQYF.

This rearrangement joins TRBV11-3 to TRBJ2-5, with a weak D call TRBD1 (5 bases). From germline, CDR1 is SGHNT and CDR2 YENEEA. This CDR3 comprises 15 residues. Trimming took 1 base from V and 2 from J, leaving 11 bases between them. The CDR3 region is CASSLGDSEQETQYF. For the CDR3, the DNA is TGTGCCAGCAGCTTAGGAGACAGCGAACAAGAGACCCAGTACTTC.

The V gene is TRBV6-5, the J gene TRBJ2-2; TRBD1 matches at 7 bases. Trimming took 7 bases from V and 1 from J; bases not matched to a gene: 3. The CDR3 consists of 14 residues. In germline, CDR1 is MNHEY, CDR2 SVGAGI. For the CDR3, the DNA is TGTGCCAGCACAGGACAGGTGAACACCGGGGAGCTGTTTTTT. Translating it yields CASTGQVNTGELFF.

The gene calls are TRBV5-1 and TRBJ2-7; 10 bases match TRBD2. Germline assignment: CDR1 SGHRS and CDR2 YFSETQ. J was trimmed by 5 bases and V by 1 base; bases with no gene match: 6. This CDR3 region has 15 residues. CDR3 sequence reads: CASSLSGGAMDEQYF. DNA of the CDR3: TGCGCCAGCAGCTTGAGCGGGGGGGCGATGGACGAGCAGTACTTC.

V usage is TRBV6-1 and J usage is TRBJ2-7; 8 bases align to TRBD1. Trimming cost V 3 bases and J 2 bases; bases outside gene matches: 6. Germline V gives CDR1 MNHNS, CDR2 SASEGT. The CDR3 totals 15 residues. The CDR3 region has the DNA TGTGCCAGCAGTGAGACAGGGGCGCCAGCCTACGAGCAGTACTTC. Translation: CASSETGAPAYEQYF.

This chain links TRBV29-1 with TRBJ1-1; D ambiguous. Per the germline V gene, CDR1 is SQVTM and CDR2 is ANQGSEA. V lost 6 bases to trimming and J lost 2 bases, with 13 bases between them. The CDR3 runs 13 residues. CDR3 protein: CSVDDKINTEAFF. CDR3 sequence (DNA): TGCAGCGTGGATGACAAAATAAACACTGAAGCTTTCTTT.

CDR3 coding DNA: TGTGCCAGCTCACCACCGGCCGGGGTGGGCACAGATACGCAGTATTTT. It yields the protein CASSPPAGVGTDTQYF. The gene calls are TRBV18 and TRBJ2-3; TRBD2 might be the D (5 bases). V gave up 0 bases and J gave up 1 base, with 11 bases separating them. The CDR3 runs 16 residues. Germline lookup yields CDR1 KGHSH and CDR2 LQKENI.

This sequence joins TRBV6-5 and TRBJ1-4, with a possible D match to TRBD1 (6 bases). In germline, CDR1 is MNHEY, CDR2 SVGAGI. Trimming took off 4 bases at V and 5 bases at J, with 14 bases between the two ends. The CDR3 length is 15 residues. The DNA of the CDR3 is TGTGCCAGCAGTTGGGGTGGGGGGGCGAATGAAAAACTGTTTTTT. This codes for CASSWGGGANEKLFF.

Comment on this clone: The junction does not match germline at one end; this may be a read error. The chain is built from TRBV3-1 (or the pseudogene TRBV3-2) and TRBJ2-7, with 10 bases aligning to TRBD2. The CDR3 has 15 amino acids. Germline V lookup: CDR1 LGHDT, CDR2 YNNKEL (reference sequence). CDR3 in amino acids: CAGSQRTSGDYEQYF. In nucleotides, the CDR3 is TGTGCCGGCAGCCAACGAACTAGCGGGGACTACGAGCAGTACTTC.

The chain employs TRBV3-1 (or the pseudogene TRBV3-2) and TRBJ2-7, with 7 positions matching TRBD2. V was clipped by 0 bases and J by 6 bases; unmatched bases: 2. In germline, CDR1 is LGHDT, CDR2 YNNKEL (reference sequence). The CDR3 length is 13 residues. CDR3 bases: TGTGCCAGCAGCCAAGATAGCGGGTTCGAGCAGTACTTC. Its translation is CASSQDSGFEQYF.

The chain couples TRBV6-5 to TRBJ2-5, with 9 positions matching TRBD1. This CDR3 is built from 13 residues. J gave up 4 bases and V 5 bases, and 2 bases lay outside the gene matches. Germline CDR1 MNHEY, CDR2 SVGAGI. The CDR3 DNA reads TGTGCCAGCAGTCTGGGACAGGGAGAGACCCAGTACTTC. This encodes CASSLGQGETQYF.

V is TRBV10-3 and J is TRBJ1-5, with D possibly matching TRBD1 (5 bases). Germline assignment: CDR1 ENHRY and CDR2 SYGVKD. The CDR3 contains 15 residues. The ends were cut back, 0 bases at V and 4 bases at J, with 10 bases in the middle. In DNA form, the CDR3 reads TGTGCCATCAGTGAGTCGGGACTACTAAATCAGCCCCAGCATTTT. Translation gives CAISESGLLNQPQHF.

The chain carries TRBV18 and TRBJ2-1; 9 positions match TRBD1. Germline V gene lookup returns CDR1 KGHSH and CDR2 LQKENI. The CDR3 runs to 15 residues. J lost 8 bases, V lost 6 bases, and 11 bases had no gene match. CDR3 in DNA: TGTGCCAGCTCCCTTAATCTGGGACAGGGCCATGAGCAGTTCTTC. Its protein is CASSLNLGQGHEQFF.

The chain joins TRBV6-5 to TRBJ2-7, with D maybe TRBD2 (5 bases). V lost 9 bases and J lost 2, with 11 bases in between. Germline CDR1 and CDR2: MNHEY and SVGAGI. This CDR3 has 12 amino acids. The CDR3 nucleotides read TGTGCCAGTCGTGGAGGAACCTACGAGCAGTACTTC. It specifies CASRGGTYEQYF.

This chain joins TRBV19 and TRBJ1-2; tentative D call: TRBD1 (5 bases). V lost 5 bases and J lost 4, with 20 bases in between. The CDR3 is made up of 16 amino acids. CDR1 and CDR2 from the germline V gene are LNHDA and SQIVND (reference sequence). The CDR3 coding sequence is TGTGCCAGTAGTCCCCCCGGAGACAGCTGGAGCTATGGCTACACCTTC. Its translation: CASSPPGDSWSYGYTF.

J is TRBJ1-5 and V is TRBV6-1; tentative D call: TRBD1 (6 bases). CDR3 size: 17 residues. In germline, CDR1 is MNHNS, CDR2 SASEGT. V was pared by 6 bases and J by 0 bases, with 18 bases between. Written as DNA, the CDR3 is TGTGCCAGCAGGGAACCAGGGACACCTTATAGCAATCAGCCCCAGCATTTT. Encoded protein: CASREPGTPYSNQPQHF.

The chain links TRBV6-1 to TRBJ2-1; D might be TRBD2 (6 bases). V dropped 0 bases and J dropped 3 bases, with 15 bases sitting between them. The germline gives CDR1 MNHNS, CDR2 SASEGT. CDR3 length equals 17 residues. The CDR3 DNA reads TGTGCCAGCAGTGAAGCGCTCTTGCGGGGCAACTACAATGAGCAGTTCTTC. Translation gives CASSEALLRGNYNEQFF.

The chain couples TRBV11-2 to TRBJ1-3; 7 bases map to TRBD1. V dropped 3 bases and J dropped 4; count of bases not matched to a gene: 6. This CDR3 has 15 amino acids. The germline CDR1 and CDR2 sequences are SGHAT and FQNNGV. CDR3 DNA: TGTGCCAGCAGCTTTGAGGGGGCGCCGGGAAACACCATATATTTT. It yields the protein CASSFEGAPGNTIYF.

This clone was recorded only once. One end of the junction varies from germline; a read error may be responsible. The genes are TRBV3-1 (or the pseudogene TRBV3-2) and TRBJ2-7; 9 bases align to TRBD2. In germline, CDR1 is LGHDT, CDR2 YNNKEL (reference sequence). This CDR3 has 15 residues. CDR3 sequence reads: CASSRLQMGAGGPTF. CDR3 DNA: TGTGCCAGCAGCCGCTTACAAATGGGAGCGGGGGGACCTACTTTC.

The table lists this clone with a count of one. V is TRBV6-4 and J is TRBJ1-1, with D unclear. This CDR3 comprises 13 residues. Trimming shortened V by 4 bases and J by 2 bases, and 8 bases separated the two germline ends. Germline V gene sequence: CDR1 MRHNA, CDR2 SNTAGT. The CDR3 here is CASSVEENTEAFF. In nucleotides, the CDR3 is TGTGCCAGCAGTGTTGAGGAAAACACTGAAGCTTTCTTT.

The CDR3 spells CASRTGTTNTEAFF. CDR3 nucleotide sequence: TGTGCCAGCAGGACCGGGACAACGAACACTGAAGCTTTCTTT. This chain links TRBV6-5 with TRBJ1-1, with TRBD1 as a possible D gene (6 bases). CDR1 and CDR2 (germline): MNHEY, SVGAGI. The CDR3 runs to 14 residues. Trimming took off 6 bases at V and 1 base at J, with 12 bases between the two ends.

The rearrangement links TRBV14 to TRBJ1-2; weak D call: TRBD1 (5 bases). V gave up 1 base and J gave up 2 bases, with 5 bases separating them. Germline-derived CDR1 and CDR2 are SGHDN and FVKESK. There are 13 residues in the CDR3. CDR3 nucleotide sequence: TGTGCCAGCAGCCAAGGACAGAACTATGGCTACACCTTC. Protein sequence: CASSQGQNYGYTF.

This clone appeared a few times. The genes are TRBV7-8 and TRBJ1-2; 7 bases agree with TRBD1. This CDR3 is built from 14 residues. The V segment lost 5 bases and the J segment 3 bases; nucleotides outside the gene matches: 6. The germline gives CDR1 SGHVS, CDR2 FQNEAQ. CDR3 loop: CASSARDSYYGYTF. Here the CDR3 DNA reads TGTGCCAGCAGCGCGCGGGACAGCTACTATGGCTACACCTTC.

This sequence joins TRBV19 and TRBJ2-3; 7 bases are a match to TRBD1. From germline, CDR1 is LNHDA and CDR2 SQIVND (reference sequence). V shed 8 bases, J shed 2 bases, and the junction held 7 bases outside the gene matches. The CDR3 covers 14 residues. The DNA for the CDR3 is TGTGCCAGTCAAACAGGGGCCTCCACAGATACGCAGTATTTT. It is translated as CASQTGASTDTQYF.

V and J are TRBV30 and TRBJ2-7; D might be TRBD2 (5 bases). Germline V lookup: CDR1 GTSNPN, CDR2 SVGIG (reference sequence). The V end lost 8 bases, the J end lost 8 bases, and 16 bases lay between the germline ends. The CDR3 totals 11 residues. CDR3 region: CAPRGYLQQYF. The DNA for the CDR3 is TGTGCCCCCCGGGGTTATTTGCAGCAGTACTTC.